This T cell receptor (beta chain) was documented in a study of control samples from healthy donors and cancer patients. The CDR3 totals 17 residues. Germline CDR1 and CDR2: MNHEY and SVGEGT. The ends were cut back, 2 bases at V and 1 base at J, with 14 bases in the middle. TCRdb keeps only in-frame clones here, not all; method: immunoSEQ multiplex PCR. The repertoire holds some 120,000 clones, with roughly 91% as singletons. Input material: blood. The chain uses TRBV6-2 or TRBV6-3 and TRBJ2-2, with D maybe TRBD2 (6 bases). This clonotype was sampled from a man aged 40-49 years in good health. The CDR3 DNA is TGTGCCAGCAGTTACGCTCCGGGGGACGGGAACACCGGGGAGCTGTTTTTT. Residues: CASSYAPGDGNTGELFF.